The rows below give T cell receptor beta chains drawn from one sample of a study of blood T cell repertoires in COVID-19. This table comes from immunoSEQ multiplex PCR, and its TCRdb copy is limited to in-frame clones, with some not included. The sample contains approximately 12,000 clones, approximately 73% of which appear only once. The sample taken for sequencing was peripheral blood. The origin of the receptors is a human donor in a cohort sampled during active COVID-19. Both conserved end residues are part of each CDR3. D genes are given only for firm matches. Clone size is given for some rows only: seen once, a few or many times, or a class if the clone is expanded.

D: TRBD1; size: -; length: 17; V: TRBV3-1/TRBV3-2; J: TRBJ2-1; CDR3: CASSQEPPPWTGNEQFF; DNA: TGTGCCAGCAGCCAAGAACCCCCCCCCTGGACAGGCAATGAGCAGTTCTTC
D: TRBD1; size: once; length: 16; V: TRBV14; J: TRBJ2-1; CDR3: CASSQDFTGDYNEQFF; DNA: TGTGCCAGCAGCCAAGACTTTACAGGGGATTACAATGAGCAGTTCTTC
D: TRBD2; size: few; length: 15; V: TRBV7-9; J: TRBJ2-1; CDR3: CASSTSGRIHNEQFF; DNA: TGTGCCAGCAGCACGAGCGGGAGAATCCACAATGAGCAGTTCTTC
D: TRBD1; size: few; length: 15; V: TRBV5-6; J: TRBJ2-7; CDR3: CASSPTGGASHEQYF; DNA: TGTGCCAGCAGCCCGACAGGGGGGGCCTCCCACGAGCAGTACTTC
D: TRBD1; size: -; length: 13; V: TRBV7-9; J: TRBJ1-1; CDR3: CASDRGANTEAFF; DNA: TGTGCCAGCGACAGGGGGGCGAACACTGAAGCTTTCTTT
D: -; size: once; length: 14; V: TRBV19; J: TRBJ1-1; CDR3: CASSIDGGGTEAFF; DNA: TGTGCCAGTAGTATAGATGGGGGCGGGACTGAAGCTTTCTTT
D: TRBD1; size: -; length: 16; V: TRBV27; J: TRBJ2-2; CDR3: CASSIGTVLNTGELFF; DNA: TGTGCCAGCAGTATCGGGACAGTTTTGAACACCGGGGAGCTGTTTTTT
D: TRBD1; size: -; length: 14; V: TRBV11-2; J: TRBJ1-2; CDR3: CASSLTGGSYGYTF; DNA: TGTGCCAGCAGCTTAACAGGGGGTTCATATGGCTACACCTTC
D: -; size: -; length: 15; V: TRBV7-3; J: TRBJ2-1; CDR3: CASSMVPSSYNEQFF; DNA: TGTGCCAGCAGCATGGTCCCGAGCTCCTACAATGAGCAGTTCTTC
D: -; size: -; length: 18; V: TRBV5-1; J: TRBJ2-3; CDR3: CASSSPPLTGLGTDTQYF; DNA: TGCGCCAGCTCCTCCCCCCCTCTTACAGGGTTGGGCACAGATACGCAGTATTTT
D: -; size: medium-sized; length: 16; V: TRBV24-1; J: TRBJ1-3; CDR3: CATSDSAGASGNTIYF; DNA: TGTGCCACCAGTGATTCGGCGGGAGCGTCCGGAAACACCATATATTTT